One sample yielded the 13 T cell receptor beta chains listed below, sequenced in a study of blood T cell repertoires in COVID-19. Data came from immunoSEQ multiplex PCR; TCRdb stores just in-frame clones and leaves some out. This sample has 200,000 to 250,000 clones, with nearly 90% found just once. Material for sequencing was peripheral blood. Every receptor here comes from a woman aged 18-30 years who had recovered from COVID-19.

The chain carries TRBV19 and TRBJ2-1; 11 nucleotides line up with TRBD2. J was trimmed by 8 bases and V by 4 bases; bases with no gene match: 13. The CDR3 has 17 amino acids. CDR1 is LNHDA and CDR2 is SQIVND in the germline V gene (reference sequence). CDR3 region: CASSTSFFGLAGDEQFF. CDR3 nucleotides: TGTGCCAGTAGTACCTCCTTCTTTGGACTAGCGGGCGATGAGCAGTTCTTC.

The CDR3 coding sequence is TGTGCCAGCAGTTACTCGACCCCAGGCTTTTATCAGCCCCAGCATTTT. This gives the protein CASSYSTPGFYQPQHF. V is TRBV6-5 and J is TRBJ1-5, with unresolved D. This CDR3 is 16 amino acids long. V lost 0 bases, J lost 5 bases, and 14 bases lay in between. Looked up from germline, CDR1 is MNHEY and CDR2 is SVGAGI.

The genes are TRBV7-9 and TRBJ2-6; D perhaps matches TRBD2 (6 bases). CDR1 and CDR2 from the germline V gene are SEHNR and FQNEAQ (reference sequence). The CDR3 totals 18 residues. Trimming took 1 base from V and 2 from J, leaving 15 bases between them. The CDR3 spells CASSLGEAAGPGANVLTF. CDR3 in DNA: TGTGCCAGCAGCTTAGGGGAGGCGGCAGGGCCTGGGGCCAACGTCCTGACTTTC.

The chain employs TRBV27 and TRBJ2-3; 9 nucleotides agree with TRBD2. V gave up 8 bases and J gave up 3 bases; unmatched junction bases: 30. The CDR3 runs 22 residues. Germline V lookup: CDR1 MNHEY, CDR2 SMNVEV (reference sequence). The CDR3, as DNA: TGTGCCAGCCGCCCCGTCAGAGTACGGCGGGAGGGCCGCCCAATCTGGACAGATACGCAGTATTTT. Translating gives CASRPVRVRREGRPIWTDTQYF.

The rearrangement uses TRBV5-1 and TRBJ2-3; tentative D call: TRBD1 (5 bases). V was clipped by 2 bases and J by 1 base, with 11 bases between them. The CDR3 sequence is 15 residues long. The germline V gene has CDR1 SGHRS and CDR2 YFSETQ. The CDR3 loop reads CASSFAGQGTDTQYF. The CDR3, as DNA: TGCGCCAGCAGCTTCGCAGGGCAAGGCACAGATACGCAGTATTTT.

This chain uses TRBV13 with TRBJ1-2; 11 nucleotides align to TRBD1. Germline values: CDR1 PRHDT, CDR2 FYEKMQ (reference sequence). V gave up 11 bases and J gave up 4 bases; unmatched junction bases: 6. The CDR3 extends over 13 amino acids. CDR3: CAGRDRGIYGYTF. The CDR3 DNA reads as TGTGCCGGCCGGGACAGGGGGATCTATGGCTACACCTTC.

The chain uses TRBV6-6 and TRBJ2-1; 9 bases match TRBD1. Germline trimming cut 5 bases from V and 5 bases from J; bases unmatched to any gene: 7. This CDR3 has 15 amino acids. The germline CDR1 and CDR2 sequences are MNHNY and SVGAGI (reference sequence). As DNA, the CDR3 is TGTGCCAGCAGTCCCCCGGGACAGGGCAACAATGAGCAGTTCTTC. As protein: CASSPPGQGNNEQFF.

The chain couples TRBV6-5 to TRBJ1-1; no clear D gene. This CDR3 comprises 11 residues. Trimming cost V 7 bases and J 2 bases, with 5 bases left between them. CDR1 MNHEY and CDR2 SVGAGI come from the germline V gene. CDR3 residues: CASTSNTEAFF. CDR3 sequence (DNA): TGTGCCAGCACTTCCAACACTGAAGCTTTCTTT.

This chain uses TRBV19 with TRBJ1-4, with 10 bases that match TRBD1. The CDR3 totals 14 residues. With 7 bases clipped from V and 8 bases from J, the junction kept 7 bases outside the gene matches. Germline-derived CDR1 and CDR2 are LNHDA and SQIVND (reference sequence). CDR3 sequence (DNA): TGTGCCAGTATGCGGACAGGGGGGGACGAAAAACTGTTTTTT. Protein sequence: CASMRTGGDEKLFF.

This clone was detected once. The chain joins TRBV5-4 to TRBJ1-2, with D hard to call. Germline loops: CDR1 SGHNT, CDR2 YYREEE (reference sequence). The CDR3 runs 14 residues. The V and J ends lost 1 base and 0 bases respectively, with 7 bases between them. CDR3 nucleotides: TGTGCCAGCAGCTTGACAGACCCTAACTATGGCTACACCTTC. This sequence encodes CASSLTDPNYGYTF.

The chain has TRBV15 and TRBJ1-6; the D gene is possibly TRBD1 (6 bases). V dropped 3 bases and J dropped 14 bases, with 20 bases sitting between them. The CDR3 is 15 amino acids. The V gene's germline CDR1 is LNHNV and CDR2 YYDKDF (reference sequence). CDR3: CATSSGDTLVSTLHF. The DNA of the CDR3 is TGTGCCACCAGCAGCGGGGACACGCTAGTTTCGACCCTCCACTTT.

This sequence joins TRBV5-1 and TRBJ2-6; 7 positions agree with TRBD1. This CDR3 region has 17 residues. V trimming: 1 base; J trimming: 0 bases; junction bases outside the gene matches: 4. Germline CDR1 reads SGHRS; CDR2 reads YFSETQ. The CDR3 nucleotides read TGCGCCAGCAGCTTGTGGGACAGTAGCTCTGGGGCCAACGTCCTGACTTTC. Amino acids: CASSLWDSSSGANVLTF.

The V call is TRBV5-5, the J call TRBJ2-5, with 7 bases identical to TRBD1. The ends lost 2 bases at V and 4 bases at J; junction bases unmatched: 5. The CDR3 totals 14 residues. From germline, CDR1 is SGHKS and CDR2 YYEKEE (reference sequence). The CDR3 DNA follows: TGTGCCAGCAGCTTCCGACAGGGATTAGAGACCCAGTACTTC. Protein sequence: CASSFRQGLETQYF.